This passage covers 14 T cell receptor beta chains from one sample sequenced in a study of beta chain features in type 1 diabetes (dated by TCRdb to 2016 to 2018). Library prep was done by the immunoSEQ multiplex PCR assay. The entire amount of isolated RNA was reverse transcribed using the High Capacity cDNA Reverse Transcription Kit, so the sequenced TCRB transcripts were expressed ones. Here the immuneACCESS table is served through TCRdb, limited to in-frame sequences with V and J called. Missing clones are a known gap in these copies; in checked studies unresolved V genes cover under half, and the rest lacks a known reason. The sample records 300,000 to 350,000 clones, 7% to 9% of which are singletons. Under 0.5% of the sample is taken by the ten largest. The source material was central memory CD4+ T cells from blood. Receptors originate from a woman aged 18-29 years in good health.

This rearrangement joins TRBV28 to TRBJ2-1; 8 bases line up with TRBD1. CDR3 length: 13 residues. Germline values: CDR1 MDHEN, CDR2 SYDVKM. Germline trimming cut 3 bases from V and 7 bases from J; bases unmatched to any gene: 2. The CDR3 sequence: CASSFGQGNEQFF. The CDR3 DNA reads TGTGCCAGCAGTTTCGGACAGGGTAATGAGCAGTTCTTC.

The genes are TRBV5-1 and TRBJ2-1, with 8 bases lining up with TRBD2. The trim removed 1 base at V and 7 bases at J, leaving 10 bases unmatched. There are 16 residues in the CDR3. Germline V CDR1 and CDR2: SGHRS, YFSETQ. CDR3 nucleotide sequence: TGCGCCAGCAGCTTGATTGCAGCGGGGGACGGGAATGAGCAGTTCTTC. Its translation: CASSLIAAGDGNEQFF.

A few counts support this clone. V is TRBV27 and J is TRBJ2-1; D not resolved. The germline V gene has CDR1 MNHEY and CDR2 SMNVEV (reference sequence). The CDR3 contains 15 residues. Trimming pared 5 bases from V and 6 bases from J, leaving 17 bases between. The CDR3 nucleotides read TGTGCCAGCAGTCTTCTGGCGAGACGGCCCAATGAGCAGTTCTTC. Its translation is CASSLLARRPNEQFF.

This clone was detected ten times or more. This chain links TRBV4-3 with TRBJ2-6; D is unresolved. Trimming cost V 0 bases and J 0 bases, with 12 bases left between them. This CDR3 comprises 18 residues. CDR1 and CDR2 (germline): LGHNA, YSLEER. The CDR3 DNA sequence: TGCGCCAGCAGCCAAGAACCGGACGTTAACTCTGGGGCCAACGTCCTGACTTTC. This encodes CASSQEPDVNSGANVLTF.

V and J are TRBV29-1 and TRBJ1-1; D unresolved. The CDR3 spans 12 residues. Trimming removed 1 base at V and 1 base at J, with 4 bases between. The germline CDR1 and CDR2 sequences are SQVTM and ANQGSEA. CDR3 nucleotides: TGCAGCGTTGAAGCTTGGAACACTGAAGCTTTCTTT. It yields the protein CSVEAWNTEAFF.

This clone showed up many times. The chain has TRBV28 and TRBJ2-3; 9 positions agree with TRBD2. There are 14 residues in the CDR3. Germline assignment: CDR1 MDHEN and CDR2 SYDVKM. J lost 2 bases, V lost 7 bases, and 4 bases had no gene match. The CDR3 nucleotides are TGTGCCAGCATCAAGCGGGGGGTCACAGATACGCAGTATTTT. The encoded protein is CASIKRGVTDTQYF.

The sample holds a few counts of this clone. CDR3 protein: CAISANTGELFF. In DNA, the CDR3 is TGTGCCATTAGCGCGAACACCGGGGAGCTGTTTTTT. The chain carries TRBV10-3 and TRBJ2-2, with TRBD2 as a possible D gene (5 bases). The CDR3 consists of 12 residues. Per germline, CDR1 ENHRY and CDR2 SYGVKD. V lost 9 bases, J lost 0 bases, and 5 bases lay in between.

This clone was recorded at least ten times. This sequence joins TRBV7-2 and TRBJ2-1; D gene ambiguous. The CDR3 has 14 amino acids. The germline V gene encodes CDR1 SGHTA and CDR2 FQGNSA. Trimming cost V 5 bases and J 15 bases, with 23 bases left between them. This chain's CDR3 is CASSLPSLRIWPFF. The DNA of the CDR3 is TGTGCCAGCAGCCTCCCGAGCCTGCGTATCTGGCCGTTCTTC.

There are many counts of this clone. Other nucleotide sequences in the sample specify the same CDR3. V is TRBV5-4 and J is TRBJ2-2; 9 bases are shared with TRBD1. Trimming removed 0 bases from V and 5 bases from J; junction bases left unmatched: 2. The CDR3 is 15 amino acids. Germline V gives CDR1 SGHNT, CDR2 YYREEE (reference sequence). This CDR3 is CASSLDRGRTGELFF. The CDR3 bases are TGTGCCAGCAGCTTGGACAGGGGGCGTACCGGGGAGCTGTTTTTT. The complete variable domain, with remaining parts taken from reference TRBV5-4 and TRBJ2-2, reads ETGVTQSPTHLIKTRGQQVTLRCSSQSGHNTVSWYQQALGQGPQFIFQYYREEENGRGNFPPRFSGLQFPNYSSELNVNALELDDSALYLCASSLDRGRTGELFFGEGSRLTVL.

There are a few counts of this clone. CDR3 in amino acids: CASSPSGGEKLFF. Here the CDR3 DNA reads TGTGCCAGCTCACCATCAGGAGGTGAAAAACTGTTTTTT. The V call is TRBV18, the J call TRBJ1-4; D remains ambiguous. Germline-derived CDR1 and CDR2 are KGHSH and LQKENI. Deletions cut 2 bases from V and 7 bases from J, with 8 bases between. The CDR3 totals 13 residues.

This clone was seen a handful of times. The CDR3 region has the DNA TGCGCCAGCAGCTCGTCCGGGACAGCGTTTGAAAGCATTCAGTACTTC. Translation: CASSSSGTAFESIQYF. V usage is TRBV5-1 and J usage is TRBJ2-4, with TRBD1 identical over 7 bases. Germline V lookup: CDR1 SGHRS, CDR2 YFSETQ. The CDR3 spans 16 residues. Trimming removed 3 bases from V and 9 bases from J; junction bases left unmatched: 15.

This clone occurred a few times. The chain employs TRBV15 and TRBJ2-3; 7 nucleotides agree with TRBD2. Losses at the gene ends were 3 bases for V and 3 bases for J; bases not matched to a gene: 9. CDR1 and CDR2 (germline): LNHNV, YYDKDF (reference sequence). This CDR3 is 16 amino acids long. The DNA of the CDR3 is TGTGCCACCAGCAGGAGAAGACTAGCTAGGACAGATACGCAGTATTTT. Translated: CATSRRRLARTDTQYF.

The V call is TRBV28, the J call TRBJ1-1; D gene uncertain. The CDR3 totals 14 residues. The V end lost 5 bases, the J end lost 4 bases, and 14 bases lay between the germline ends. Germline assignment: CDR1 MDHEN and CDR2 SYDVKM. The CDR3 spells CASSHPILLTEAFF. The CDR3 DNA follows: TGTGCCAGCAGTCACCCCATTCTCCTCACTGAAGCTTTCTTT.

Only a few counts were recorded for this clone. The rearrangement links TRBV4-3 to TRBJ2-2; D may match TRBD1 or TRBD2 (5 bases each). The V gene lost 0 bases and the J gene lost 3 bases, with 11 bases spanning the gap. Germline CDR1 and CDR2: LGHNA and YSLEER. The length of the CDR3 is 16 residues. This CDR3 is CASSQEKQGDTGELFF. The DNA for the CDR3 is TGCGCCAGCAGCCAAGAAAAGCAGGGAGACACCGGGGAGCTGTTTTTT.